Presented here are 11 T cell receptor beta chains from one specimen sequenced in a study of molecular identifiers for immune sequencing clone quantification (dated by TCRdb to the late 2010s). Receptor libraries were prepared by PCR. These reads were obtained on an Illumina HiSeq 4000. TCRdb reprocessed the public reads (quality trimming at Q25 with fastp, clone calling with MiXCR) and kept in-frame beta chains. Merged by CDR3 protein, the rows form single entries marked with the most common genes and DNA. The sample table lists under 600,000 distinct CDR3 sequences, about a fifth of them with a count of one. Roughly 0.81% of the sample rests with the top ten. The sample was naive CD8+ T cells from blood, with Jurkat cell RNA spiked in. In the paper's terms, the cell subset or site label means: FACS-sorted CD8+CD4-CCR7+CD45RA+ naive T cells. All receptors come from a human donor in good health. Some libraries in this study had Jurkat cell RNA spiked in.

This clonotype was recorded many times. The rearrangement joins TRBV7-9 to TRBJ1-2, with D possibly matching TRBD1 (6 bases). The V gene lost 7 bases and the J gene lost 7 bases, with 13 bases spanning the gap. From germline, CDR1 is SEHNR and CDR2 FQNEAQ (reference sequence). The CDR3 consists of 12 residues. CDR3 DNA sequence: TGTGCCAGCACCACAGCAGGGGCTGGCTACACCTTC. Its translation is CASTTAGAGYTF.

This sequence joins TRBV7-9 and TRBJ1-4; 7 nucleotides align to TRBD1. V was clipped by 5 bases and J by 0 bases; unmatched bases: 6. The CDR3 spans 16 residues. Germline values: CDR1 SEHNR, CDR2 FQNEAQ (reference sequence). CDR3 sequence: CASSALTGATNEKLFF. Written as DNA, the CDR3 is TGTGCCAGCAGCGCCCTAACAGGGGCAACTAATGAAAAACTGTTTTTT.

As concerns this clonotype: This is likely a read error, given that the CDR3 carries no conserved phenylalanine or tryptophan at its end. The chain employs TRBV13 and TRBJ2-7, with 8 bases lining up with TRBD1. The CDR3 sequence is 14 residues long. With V trimmed by 5 bases and J by 3 bases, 6 bases remained unmatched. Germline V gene lookup returns CDR1 PRHDT and CDR2 FYEKMQ (reference sequence). The CDR3 protein is CASSRTGYGYEQYL. In DNA, the CDR3 is TGTGCCAGCAGCCGGACAGGGTACGGCTACGAGCAGTACCTC.

Worth noting for this clonotype: A read error may explain this, as a much larger clone is one base away. The rearrangement uses TRBV28 and TRBJ1-3; D remains ambiguous. The CDR3 has 14 residues. Per the germline V gene, CDR1 is MDHEN and CDR2 is SYDVKM. The CDR3 region has the DNA TGTGCCAGCAGTTTCGTGAAGACTGGAAACGCCATATATTTT. It specifies CASSFVKTGNAIYF.

In its sample, this clonotype was seen many times. The V and J genes are TRBV6-2 or TRBV6-3 and TRBJ2-3; the D is unclear. This CDR3 has 16 residues. Germline V gene data show CDR1 as MNHEY and CDR2 as SVGEGT. Between the trimmed V and J ends, which lost 0 bases and 6 bases, there was a span of 16 bases. CDR3 in amino acids: CASSYSASPPWDTQYF. For the CDR3, the DNA is TGTGCCAGCAGTTACTCGGCTAGTCCCCCTTGGGATACGCAGTATTTT.

This clonotype was counted ten times or more. V is TRBV7-9 and J is TRBJ1-3; D call uncertain. CDR1 and CDR2 from the germline V gene are SEHNR and FQNEAQ (reference sequence). V shed 4 bases and J shed 4 bases, with 8 bases lying between them. The CDR3 covers 13 residues. The CDR3 bases are TGTGCCAGCAGCTCAATGTACGGAAACACCATATATTTT. Its translation: CASSSMYGNTIYF.

This clonotype was counted many times. The rearrangement links TRBV28 to TRBJ2-5, with 7 nucleotides matching TRBD1. The germline CDR1 and CDR2 sequences are MDHEN and SYDVKM. The CDR3 runs to 14 residues. V shed 10 bases and J 4 bases; nucleotides not matched to a gene: 12. In DNA, the CDR3 is TGTGCCACCCGACAGGGACCCGCCGCAGAGACCCAGTACTTC. It is translated as CATRQGPAAETQYF.

V is TRBV11-2 and J is TRBJ1-6; no reliable D call. V lost 2 bases, J lost 0 bases, and 11 bases lay in between. CDR1 is SGHAT and CDR2 is FQNNGV in the germline V gene. The CDR3 has 17 residues. CDR3 amino acids: CASSLSASSSYNSPLHF. CDR3 coding DNA: TGTGCCAGCAGCTTATCGGCCAGTAGCTCCTATAATTCACCCCTCCACTTT.

This clonotype came up a few times. The chain links TRBV5-1 to TRBJ2-1; tentatively, D is TRBD1 (5 bases). Germline CDR1 SGHRS, CDR2 YFSETQ. The CDR3 has 16 amino acids. V was trimmed by 0 bases and J by 5 bases, leaving 15 bases between them. The CDR3 DNA sequence: TGCGCCAGCAGCTTGGAGACAGTTTATACCCACAATGAGCAGTTCTTC. This gives the protein CASSLETVYTHNEQFF.

V gene TRBV7-9 combines with J gene TRBJ1-1; 11 positions match TRBD1. This CDR3 is 15 amino acids long. V shed 5 bases and J 7 bases; nucleotides not matched to a gene: 9. Germline assignment: CDR1 SEHNR and CDR2 FQNEAQ (reference sequence). The chain's CDR3 is CASSASGTGGVEAFF. CDR3 sequence (DNA): TGTGCCAGCAGCGCCTCCGGGACAGGGGGGGTTGAAGCTTTCTTT.

In its sample, this clonotype was seen many times. This rearrangement joins TRBV4-3 to TRBJ2-3; D remains ambiguous. The V end lost 0 bases, the J end lost 0 bases, and 7 bases lay between the germline ends. CDR1 LGHNA and CDR2 YSLEER come from the germline V gene. This CDR3 is 15 amino acids long. The DNA for the CDR3 is TGCGCCAGCAGCCAAGATTGGGCGAGCACAGATACGCAGTATTTT. Protein product: CASSQDWASTDTQYF.